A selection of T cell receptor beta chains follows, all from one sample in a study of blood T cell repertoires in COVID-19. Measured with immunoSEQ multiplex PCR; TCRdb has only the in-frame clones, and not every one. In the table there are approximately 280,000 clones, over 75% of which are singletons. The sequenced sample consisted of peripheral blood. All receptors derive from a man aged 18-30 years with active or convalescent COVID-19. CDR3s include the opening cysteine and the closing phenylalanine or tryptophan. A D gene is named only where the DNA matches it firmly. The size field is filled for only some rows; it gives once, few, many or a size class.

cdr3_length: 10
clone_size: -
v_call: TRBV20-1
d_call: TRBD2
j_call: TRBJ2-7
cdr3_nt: TGCAGTGCGAAAGCGGGGGAGCAGTACTTC
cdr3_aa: CSAKAGEQYF

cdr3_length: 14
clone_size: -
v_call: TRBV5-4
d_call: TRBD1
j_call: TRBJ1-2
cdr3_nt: TGTGCCAGCAGCCTAACAGGGGGCGCGGATGGCTACACCTTC
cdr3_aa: CASSLTGGADGYTF

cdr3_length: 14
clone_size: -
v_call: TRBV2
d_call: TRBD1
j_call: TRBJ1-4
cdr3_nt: TGTGCCAGTACGCTACAGGGGAATAATGAAAAACTGTTTTTT
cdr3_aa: CASTLQGNNEKLFF

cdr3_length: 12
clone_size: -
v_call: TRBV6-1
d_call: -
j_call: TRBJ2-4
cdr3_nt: TGTGCCAGCAGTGAAGCGGGGGCAGGGGTGTACTTC
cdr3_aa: CASSEAGAGVYF

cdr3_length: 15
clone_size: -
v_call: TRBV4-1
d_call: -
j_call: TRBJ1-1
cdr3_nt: TGCGCCAGCAGCCAAGATCCTCTCCTTGCGGTTGAAGCTTTCTTT
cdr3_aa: CASSQDPLLAVEAFF

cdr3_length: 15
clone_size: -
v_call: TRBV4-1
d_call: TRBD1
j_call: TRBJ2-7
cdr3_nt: TGCGCCAGCAGCCAATCTGACAGGGGCTTCAACGAGCAGTACTTC
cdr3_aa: CASSQSDRGFNEQYF

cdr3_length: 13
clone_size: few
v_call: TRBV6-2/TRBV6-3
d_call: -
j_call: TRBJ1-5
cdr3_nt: TGTGCCAGCAGTTTCGGCGGCCTCCAGCCCCAGCATTTT
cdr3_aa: CASSFGGLQPQHF

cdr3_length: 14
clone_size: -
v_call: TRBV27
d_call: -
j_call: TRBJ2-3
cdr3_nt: TGTGCCAGCAGTCGCGAAAGAAGCACAGATACGCAGTATTTT
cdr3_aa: CASSRERSTDTQYF

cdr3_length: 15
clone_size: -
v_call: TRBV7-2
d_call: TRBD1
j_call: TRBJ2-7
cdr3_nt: TGTGCCAGCAGACCTACAGGGGCGAGCTCCTACGAGCAGTACTTC
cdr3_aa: CASRPTGASSYEQYF

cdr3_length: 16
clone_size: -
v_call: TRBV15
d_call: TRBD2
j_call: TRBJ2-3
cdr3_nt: TGTGCCACCAGCAGTCCGGGGACTAGCTCTCGGGATACGCAGTATTTT
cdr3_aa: CATSSPGTSSRDTQYF

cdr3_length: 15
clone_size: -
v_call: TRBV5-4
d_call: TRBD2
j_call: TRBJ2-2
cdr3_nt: TGTGCCAGCAGCTTTGGTAGCGGGGGGACCGGGGAGCTGTTTTTT
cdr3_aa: CASSFGSGGTGELFF

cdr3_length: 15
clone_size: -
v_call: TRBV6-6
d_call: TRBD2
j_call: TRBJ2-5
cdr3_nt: TGTGCCAGCAGCCATATAGCGGGGGCAGGGGAGACCCAGTACTTC
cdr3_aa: CASSHIAGAGETQYF

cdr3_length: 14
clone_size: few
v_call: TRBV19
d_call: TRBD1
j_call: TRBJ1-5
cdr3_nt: TGTGCCAGTAGTATTGAACAGGGGAGTCAGCCCCAGCATTTT
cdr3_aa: CASSIEQGSQPQHF

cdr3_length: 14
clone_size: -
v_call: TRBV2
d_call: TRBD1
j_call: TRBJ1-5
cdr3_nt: TGTGCCAGCACCAAGACAGGGATCAATCAGCCCCAGCATTTT
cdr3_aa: CASTKTGINQPQHF

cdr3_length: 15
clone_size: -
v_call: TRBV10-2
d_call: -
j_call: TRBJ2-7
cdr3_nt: TGCGCCAGCAGTGAGTCGAATCGCCAGTCCTACGAGCAGTACTTC
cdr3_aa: CASSESNRQSYEQYF

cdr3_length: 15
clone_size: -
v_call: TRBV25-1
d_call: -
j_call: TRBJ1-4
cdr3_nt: TGTGCCAGCAGTGGCCTTGGGGCAGCTAATGAAAAACTGTTTTTT
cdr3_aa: CASSGLGAANEKLFF

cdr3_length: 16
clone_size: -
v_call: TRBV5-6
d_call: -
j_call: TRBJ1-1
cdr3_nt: TGTGCCAGCAGCTTTTCCCCGACAGGCTGGAACACTGAAGCTTTCTTT
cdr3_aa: CASSFSPTGWNTEAFF

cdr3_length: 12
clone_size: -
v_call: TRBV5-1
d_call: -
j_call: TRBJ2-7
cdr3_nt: TGCGCCAGCAGCGTGACAGACTACGAGCAGTACTTC
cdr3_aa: CASSVTDYEQYF

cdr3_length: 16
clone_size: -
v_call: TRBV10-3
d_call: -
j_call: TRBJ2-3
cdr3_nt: TGTGCCATCAGTGATCCGGGATCCCTAATCACAGATACGCAGTATTTT
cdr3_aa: CAISDPGSLITDTQYF

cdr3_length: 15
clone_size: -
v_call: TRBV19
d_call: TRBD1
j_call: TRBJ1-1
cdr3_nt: TGTGCCAGTAGTATGGGACAGGGGGCGGACACTGAAGCTTTCTTT
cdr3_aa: CASSMGQGADTEAFF

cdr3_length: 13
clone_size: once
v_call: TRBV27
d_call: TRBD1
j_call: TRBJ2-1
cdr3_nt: TGTGCCAGCAGTATGACAGGGAACAATGAGCAGTTCTTC
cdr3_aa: CASSMTGNNEQFF

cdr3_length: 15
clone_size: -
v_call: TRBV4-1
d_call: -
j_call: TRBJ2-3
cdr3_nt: TGCGCCAGCAGCCAAGACAGGGCGAGCACAGATACGCAGTATTTT
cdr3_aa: CASSQDRASTDTQYF

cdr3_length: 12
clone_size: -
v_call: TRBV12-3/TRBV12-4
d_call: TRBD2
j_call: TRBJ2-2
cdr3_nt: TGTGCCAGCGGGGGGGAGACCGGGGAGCTGTTTTTT
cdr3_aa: CASGGETGELFF

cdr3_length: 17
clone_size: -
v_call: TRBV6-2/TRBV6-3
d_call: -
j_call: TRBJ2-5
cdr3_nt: TGTGCCAGCAGTTACCTTCCAACGACAGGTTACCAAGAGACCCAGTACTTC
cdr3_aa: CASSYLPTTGYQETQYF

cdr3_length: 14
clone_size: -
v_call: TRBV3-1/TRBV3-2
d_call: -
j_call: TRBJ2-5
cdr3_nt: TGTGCCAGCAGCCCTGGGCAGGGTCCGGTGGCCCAGTACTTC
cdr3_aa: CASSPGQGPVAQYF

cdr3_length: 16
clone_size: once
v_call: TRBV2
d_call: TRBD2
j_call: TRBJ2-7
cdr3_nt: TGTGCCAGCAGTGAAGCGGCCTTAGCGGGGGTTGCCGAGCAGTACTTC
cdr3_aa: CASSEAALAGVAEQYF

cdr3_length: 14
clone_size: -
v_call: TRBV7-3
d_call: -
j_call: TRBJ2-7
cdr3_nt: TGTGCCAGCAGCTTAACGAGAGACTCCTACGAGCAGTACTTC
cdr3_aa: CASSLTRDSYEQYF

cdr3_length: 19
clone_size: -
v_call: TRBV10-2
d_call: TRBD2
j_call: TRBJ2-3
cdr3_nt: TGCGCCATCCGCGGGCCGGGACTAGCGGGGATGGGGGGGACAGATACGCAGTATTTT
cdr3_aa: CAIRGPGLAGMGGTDTQYF

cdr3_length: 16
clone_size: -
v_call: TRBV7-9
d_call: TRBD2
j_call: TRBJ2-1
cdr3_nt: TGTGCCAGCAGCTTAGGGGGCGGGGGCTCCTACAATGAGCAGTTCTTC
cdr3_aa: CASSLGGGGSYNEQFF

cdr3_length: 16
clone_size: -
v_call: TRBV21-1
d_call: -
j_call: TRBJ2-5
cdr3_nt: TGTGCCAGCAGCCAAAATCGCGCGTTTCACCAAGAGACCCAGTACTTC
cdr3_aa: CASSQNRAFHQETQYF

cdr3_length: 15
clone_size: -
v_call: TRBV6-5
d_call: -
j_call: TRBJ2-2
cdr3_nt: TGTGCCAGCAGTACATCGGACATCTACACCGGGGAGCTGTTTTTT
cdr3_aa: CASSTSDIYTGELFF

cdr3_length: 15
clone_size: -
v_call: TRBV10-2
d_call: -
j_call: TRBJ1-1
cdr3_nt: TGCGCCAGCAGTGAGCCGGTGGGGGGGAACACTGAAGCTTTCTTT
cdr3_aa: CASSEPVGGNTEAFF